This TCR beta chain was identified in a study of T-cell reconstitution after alpha-beta-depleted transplantation in children. J lost 2 bases, V lost 0 bases, and 2 bases had no gene match. Per the germline V gene, CDR1 is DFQATT and CDR2 is SNEGSKA (reference sequence). CDR3 length: 16 residues. As it was prepared, the TCRbeta library received unique molecular identifiers. TCRdb re-called the PCR reads through MiXCR, storing one row per CDR3 protein. This repertoire shows around 400,000 distinct CDR3 sequences, around 21% found once; its top ten account for less than 4.5%. Sequenced here: PBMCs from the stem cell graft donor, sampled from the stem cell graft. The V call is TRBV20-1, the J call TRBJ2-7, with 15 bases that match TRBD2. The receptor comes from a human donor who donated a stem cell graft to a child with acute myeloid leukemia. The CDR3 here is CSARDRTSGRAYEQYF. CDR3 DNA: TGCAGTGCTAGAGATCGGACTAGCGGGAGGGCCTACGAGCAGTACTTC.